This T cell receptor beta chain stems from a study of cytomegalovirus exposure and HLA in healthy donors. Though nominally healthy at sampling, donors likely had unrecorded immune exposures. The PCR was carried out with 60 Vbeta primers and 13 Jbeta primers. Sequencing was performed with immunoSEQ multiplex PCR; in TCRdb, only in-frame clones are kept and a portion is missing. Altogether under 150,000 clones are present, more than 70% being singletons, with the ten largest covering roughly 4.9%. The clonotype comes from a woman aged 45-59 years in good health and CMV-seronegative. The specimen sequenced was PBMCs.

The CDR3 DNA is TGCGCCAGCGGCACCAACCCAGGGTTGCTTGTGGGGACCCAGTACTTC. Protein product: CASGTNPGLLVGTQYF. V usage is TRBV5-1 and J usage is TRBJ2-5; maybe TRBD1 (5 bases). Trimming shortened V by 7 bases and J by 7 bases, and 26 bases separated the two germline ends. The length of the CDR3 is 16 residues. Germline CDR1 is SGHRS and CDR2 is YFSETQ.